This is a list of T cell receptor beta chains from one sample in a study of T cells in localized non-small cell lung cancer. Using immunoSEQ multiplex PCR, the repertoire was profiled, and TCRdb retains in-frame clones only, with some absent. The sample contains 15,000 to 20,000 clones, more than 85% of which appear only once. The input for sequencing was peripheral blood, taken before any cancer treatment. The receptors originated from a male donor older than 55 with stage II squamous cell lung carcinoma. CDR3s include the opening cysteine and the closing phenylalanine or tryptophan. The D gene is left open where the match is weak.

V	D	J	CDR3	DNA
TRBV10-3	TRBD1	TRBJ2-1	CAITEGQGWYNEQFF	TGTGCCATCACCGAGGGACAGGGATGGTACAATGAGCAGTTCTTC
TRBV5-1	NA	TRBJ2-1	CASSLWSEQFF	TGCGCCAGCAGCCTATGGAGTGAGCAGTTCTTC
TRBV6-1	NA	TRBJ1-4	CASSVFRDTNEKLFF	TGTGCCAGCAGTGTGTTCCGGGACACTAATGAAAAACTGTTTTTT
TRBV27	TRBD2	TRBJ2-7	CASSPSGSLTYEQYF	TGTGCCAGCAGCCCGAGCGGGAGTCTCACCTACGAGCAGTACTTC
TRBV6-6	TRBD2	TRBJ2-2	CASSRRGDTGELFF	TGTGCCAGCTCGAGGCGGGGGGACACCGGGGAGCTGTTTTTT
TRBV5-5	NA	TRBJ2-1	CASSFYRASYNEQFF	TGTGCCAGCAGCTTCTACAGGGCCTCCTACAATGAGCAGTTCTTC
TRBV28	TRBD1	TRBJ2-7	CASTQGDRGFHEQYF	TGTGCCAGCACTCAGGGGGACAGGGGGTTCCACGAGCAGTACTTC
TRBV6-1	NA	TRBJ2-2	CALFSFNTGELFF	TGTGCCCTTTTCTCATTCAACACCGGGGAGCTGTTTTTT
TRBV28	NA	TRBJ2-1	CAAQEIGPNEQFF	TGTGCCGCACAAGAGATTGGACCCAATGAGCAGTTCTTC
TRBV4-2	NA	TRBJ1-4	CASSQERGNEKLFF	TGTGCCAGCAGCCAGGAGAGAGGTAATGAAAAACTGTTTTTT
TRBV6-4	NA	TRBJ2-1	CASSEGSGSYNEQFF	TGTGCCAGCAGTGAGGGTAGCGGCTCCTACAATGAGCAGTTCTTC